This T cell receptor (beta chain) was sequenced in a study of blood T cell repertoires in COVID-19. Authors' data handling: Amplification with reference gene primers provided the estimates of nucleated cell counts. TCRdb keeps only in-frame clones here, not all; method: immunoSEQ multiplex PCR. V and J calls and clone size are given by that table; D and trimming were obtained from the DNA. The sample yields about 310,000 clones, 85% seen once. The study assigned cohorts using participant-reported clinical history. Individuals in the exposed group had encountered a COVID-19 case within 2 weeks preceding study entry. Germline assignment: CDR1 SGHRS and CDR2 YFSETQ. The CDR3 covers 14 residues. V lost 0 bases, J lost 3 bases, and 1 base stayed unmatched.

The sample comprised PBMCs or T cells enriched from blood (not recorded which). This clonotype originated in a young woman who had been exposed to COVID-19. The V gene is TRBV5-1, the J gene TRBJ2-5; 8 bases match TRBD2. In DNA, the CDR3 is TGCGCCAGCAGCTTGGAGACTAGCGAAGAGACCCAGTACTTC. It encodes CASSLETSEETQYF.